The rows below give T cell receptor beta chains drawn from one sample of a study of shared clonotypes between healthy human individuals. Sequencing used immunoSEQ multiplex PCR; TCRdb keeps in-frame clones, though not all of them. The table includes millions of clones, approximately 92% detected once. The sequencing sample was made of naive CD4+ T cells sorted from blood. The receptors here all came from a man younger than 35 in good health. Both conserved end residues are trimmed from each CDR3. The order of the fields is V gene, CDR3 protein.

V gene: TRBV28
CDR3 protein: ASRTGDQPQH

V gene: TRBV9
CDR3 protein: ASSVGAGGSYEQY

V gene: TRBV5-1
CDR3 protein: ASSLDSFNQPQH

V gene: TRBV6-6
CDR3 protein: ASSYLATTYEQY

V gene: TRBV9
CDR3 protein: ASSDLRLADLETQY

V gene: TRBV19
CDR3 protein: ASSLQGGHEKLF

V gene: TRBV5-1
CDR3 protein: ASSLLGQGSGNEQF

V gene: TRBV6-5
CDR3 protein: ASSYSNSYWGYYT

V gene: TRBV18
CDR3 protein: ASSPLTGLSYEQY

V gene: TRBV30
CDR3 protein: ACRGVITEAF

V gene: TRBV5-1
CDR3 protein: ASSLNPGGTYEQY

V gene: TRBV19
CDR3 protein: ASSTPGGVDYGYT

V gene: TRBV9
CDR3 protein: ASSPRDRGPYNEQF

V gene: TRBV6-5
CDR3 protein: ASSYRAGYTGELF

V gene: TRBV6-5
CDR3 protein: ASSYRVTGELF

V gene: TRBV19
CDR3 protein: ASSIRTGGDYT

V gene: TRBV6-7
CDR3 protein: ASSSGQGRIGTQY

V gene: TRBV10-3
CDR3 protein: AISEGGTNEKLF

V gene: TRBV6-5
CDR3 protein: ASSYSWEGNTIY

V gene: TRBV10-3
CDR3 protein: AISSRGPRNEQF

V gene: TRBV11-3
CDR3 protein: ASSTGTDTQY

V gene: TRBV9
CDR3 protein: ASSGPGQGVFGGYT

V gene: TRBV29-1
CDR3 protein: SVNRAGYYEQY

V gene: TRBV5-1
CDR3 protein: ASKGDNTDTQY

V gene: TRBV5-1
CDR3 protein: ASSLDRPSYGYT

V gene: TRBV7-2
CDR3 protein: ASSYTLAGGGTQY

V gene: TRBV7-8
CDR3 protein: ASSLFGEFTDTQY

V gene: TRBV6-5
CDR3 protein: ASSRGTEAF

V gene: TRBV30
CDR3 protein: AWRGPGGNEQF

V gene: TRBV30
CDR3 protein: AWSVVGTDTQY

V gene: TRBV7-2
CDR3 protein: ASSLDRGVNYGYT

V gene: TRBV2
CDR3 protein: ASSEQSQSYEQY

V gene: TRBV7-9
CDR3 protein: ASSPPGELF

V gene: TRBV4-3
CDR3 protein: ASSQEAGGALADTQY

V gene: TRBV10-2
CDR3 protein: ASTIGAGSLLGQF

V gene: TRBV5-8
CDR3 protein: ASSLEGGNQPQH

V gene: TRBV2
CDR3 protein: ASSGENQGQWYSNQPQH

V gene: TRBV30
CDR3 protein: AWSPRGIGELF

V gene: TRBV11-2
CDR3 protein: ASSLERSSYNEQF

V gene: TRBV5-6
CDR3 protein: ASRLSGRERGYT

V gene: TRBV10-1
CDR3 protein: ASSESGPGQETQY

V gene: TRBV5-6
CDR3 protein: ASSPGTVYNGYT

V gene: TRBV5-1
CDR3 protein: ASSLLQGAGTDTQY

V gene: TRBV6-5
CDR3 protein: ASRGQRYYGYT

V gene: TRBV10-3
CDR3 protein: AISELGQASYNEQF

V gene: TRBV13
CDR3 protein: ASRRGAPTDTQY

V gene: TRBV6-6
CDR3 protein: ASSRLGNEQF

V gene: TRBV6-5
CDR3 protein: ASTKGGLVGYT

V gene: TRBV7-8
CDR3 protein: ASSSIPQDTSSGNTIY

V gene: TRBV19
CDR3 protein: ASSIFGGTYNEQF

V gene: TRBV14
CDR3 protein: ASSQVRYRGFGEQF

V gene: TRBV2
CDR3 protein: ASSVTKTPTDTQY

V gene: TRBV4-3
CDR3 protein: ASSRSDEQF

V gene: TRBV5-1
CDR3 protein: ASSSRTSGGSSNEQF

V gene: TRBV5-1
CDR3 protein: ASSPYAGGNTGELF

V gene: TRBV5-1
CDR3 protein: ASSTGLAGGRDNEQF

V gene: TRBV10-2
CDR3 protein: ASPLSGNNQPQH